This entry lists 17 T cell receptor beta chains sequenced from one sample in a study of blood T cell repertoires in COVID-19. Assay used: immunoSEQ multiplex PCR; TCRdb lists only in-frame clones, some missing. Of 45,000 to 60,000 clones in the sample, approximately 89% were seen once. The sequenced sample was peripheral blood. These receptors originate from a human donor in a cohort sampled during active COVID-19.

The chain combines TRBV5-6 with TRBJ1-4; 8 bases map to TRBD1. V lost 3 bases, J lost 8 bases, and 6 bases stayed unmatched. The CDR3 sequence is 14 residues long. Germline CDR1 is SGHDT and CDR2 is YYEEEE. CDR3 loop: CASSSGQVREKLFF. The DNA for the CDR3 is TGTGCCAGCAGCTCGGGACAGGTTCGGGAAAAACTGTTTTTT.

The V call is TRBV5-1, the J call TRBJ2-1; 8 positions match TRBD1. The V segment lost 4 bases and the J segment 3 bases; nucleotides outside the gene matches: 6. This CDR3 is 15 amino acids long. Germline V lookup: CDR1 SGHRS, CDR2 YFSETQ. The CDR3 loop is CASSAGQADYNEQFF. The CDR3 DNA sequence: TGCGCCAGCAGCGCGGGACAGGCAGACTACAATGAGCAGTTCTTC.

The chain has TRBV29-1 and TRBJ1-2; perhaps TRBD1 as D (5 bases). This CDR3 comprises 14 residues. Germline lookup yields CDR1 SQVTM and CDR2 ANQGSEA. The V end lost 5 bases, the J end lost 8 bases, and 21 bases lay between the germline ends. CDR3 in DNA: TGCAGCGTTCCGAACCTCTGGGGGGAGAAAGGCTACACCTTC. It is translated as CSVPNLWGEKGYTF.

The rearrangement links TRBV2 to TRBJ1-6; maybe TRBD1 (6 bases). Germline V gene data show CDR1 as SNHLY and CDR2 as FYNNEI. The CDR3 has 13 amino acids. V lost 10 bases and J lost 8, with 15 bases in between. The CDR3 DNA reads TGTGCCACACAGAGGGGGAGTTATTCACCCCTCCACTTT. It codes for CATQRGSYSPLHF.

This clone was counted a few times. The V and J genes are TRBV10-1 and TRBJ1-2; TRBD1 matches 9 bases. CDR1 is WNHNN, CDR2 SYGVQD, per germline (reference sequence). V lost 5 bases and J lost 6; bases outside the gene matches: 4. This CDR3 is 13 amino acids long. This CDR3 is CASSRDRVDGYTF. The DNA of the CDR3 is TGCGCCAGCAGTCGGGACAGGGTGGATGGCTACACCTTC.

The J gene is TRBJ1-2, the V gene TRBV28; maybe TRBD1 (6 bases). Germline V gene sequence: CDR1 MDHEN, CDR2 SYDVKM. This CDR3 has 12 amino acids. V was clipped by 8 bases and J by 7 bases, with 14 bases between them. The DNA for the CDR3 is TGTGCCAGCCACGGGGGGCGGGGTGGCTACACCTTC. Its protein product is CASHGGRGGYTF.

The CDR3 DNA reads as TGTGCCAGCAGTCTCCTTAGCAATCAGCCCCAGCATTTT. Protein: CASSLLSNQPQHF. The gene calls are TRBV27 and TRBJ1-5; D is ambiguous. The V gene's germline CDR1 is MNHEY and CDR2 SMNVEV (reference sequence). The CDR3 consists of 13 residues. The V gene lost 5 bases and the J gene lost 0 bases, with 5 bases spanning the gap.

This clone turned up a few times. J is TRBJ1-2 and V is TRBV3-1 (or the pseudogene TRBV3-2); 9 bases match TRBD1. CDR1 and CDR2 (germline): LGHDT, YNNKEL (reference sequence). There are 17 residues in the CDR3. Unmatched junction bases numbered 13, after V lost 1 base and J lost 7 bases. The DNA for the CDR3 is TGTGCCAGCAGCCAAGGCCAGTCGGGACAGGGTAAAGGTGGCTACACCTTC. Its protein product is CASSQGQSGQGKGGYTF.

The genes are TRBV6-5 and TRBJ2-1; D is possibly TRBD2 (6 bases). The ends were cut back, 4 bases at V and 8 bases at J, with 18 bases in the middle. This CDR3 is 15 amino acids long. CDR1 and CDR2 (germline): MNHEY, SVGAGI. This CDR3 reads CASSWGTSQGYEQFF. The DNA for the CDR3 is TGTGCCAGCAGTTGGGGAACTAGCCAGGGCTATGAGCAGTTCTTC.

V gene TRBV24-1 combines with J gene TRBJ2-6; 9 nucleotides align to TRBD1. The CDR3 length is 18 residues. CDR1 and CDR2 from the germline V gene are KGHDR and SFDVKD. V lost 5 bases to trimming and J lost 2 bases; unmatched junction nucleotides: 9. The DNA for the CDR3 is TGTGCCACCAGTGCTAAAGCGGGACAGGGCCCTGGGGCCAACGTCCTGACTTTC. It is translated as CATSAKAGQGPGANVLTF.

The chain uses TRBV12-3 or TRBV12-4 and TRBJ2-7, with D possibly TRBD1 on 6 matching bases. V gave up 9 bases and J gave up 7 bases, with 16 bases separating them. This CDR3 is 12 amino acids long. This CDR3 is CASNQGGREQYF. DNA of the CDR3: TGTGCCAGTAACCAAGGGGGAAGGGAGCAGTACTTC.

The J gene is TRBJ2-1, the V gene TRBV4-2; a possible D gene is TRBD2 (5 bases). CDR3 size: 17 residues. CDR1 is LGHNA and CDR2 is YNFKEQ in the germline V gene. The ends were cut back, 4 bases at V and 4 bases at J, with 20 bases in the middle. The CDR3 here is CASSPDGTQAVYNEQFF. The CDR3 coding sequence is TGTGCCAGCAGCCCAGACGGTACTCAAGCGGTATACAATGAGCAGTTCTTC.

The chain carries TRBV28 and TRBJ1-1; D not certain. The germline V gene encodes CDR1 MDHEN and CDR2 SYDVKM. With 6 bases removed from V and 12 bases from J, the gap between germline ends came to 26 bases. The CDR3 has 15 residues. In nucleotides, the CDR3 is TGTGCCAGCAGATCCCTCCAGGCCGGAGGGTGGAAATCTTTCTTT. Translating gives CASRSLQAGGWKSFF.

This clone was found once. The gene calls are TRBV7-2 and TRBJ2-3; TRBD2 agrees at 9 bases. Germline trimming cut 4 bases from V and 7 bases from J; bases unmatched to any gene: 15. CDR1 and CDR2 from the germline V gene are SGHTA and FQGNSA. The CDR3 runs 17 residues. The CDR3 loop reads CASSSPRGGGAVNTQYF. CDR3 DNA sequence: TGTGCCAGCAGCTCCCCCAGGGGCGGGGGGGCCGTAAATACGCAGTATTTT.

This chain uses TRBV30 with TRBJ2-1; 7 positions match TRBD1. CDR3 size: 14 residues. V lost 0 bases and J lost 6; bases outside the gene matches: 5. Looked up from germline, CDR1 is GTSNPN and CDR2 is SVGIG (reference sequence). This CDR3 is CAWSVGRTGNEQFF. The CDR3 DNA reads TGTGCCTGGAGTGTGGGAAGGACAGGCAATGAGCAGTTCTTC.

This clone was observed once. The chain couples TRBV14 to TRBJ1-2; D possibly corresponds to TRBD1 (5 bases). The germline gives CDR1 SGHDN, CDR2 FVKESK. Trimming pared 2 bases from V and 4 bases from J, leaving 8 bases between. The CDR3 loop spans 13 amino acids. The CDR3 DNA sequence: TGTGCCAGCAGCCAACAGGGTTTCTATGGCTACACCTTC. Amino acids: CASSQQGFYGYTF. The full variable domain, in which reference TRBV14 and TRBJ1-2 provide the parts outside the CDR3, is EAGVTQFPSHSVIEKGQTVTLRCDPISGHDNLYWYRRVMGKEIKFLLHFVKESKQDESGMPNNRFLAERTGGTYSTLKVQPAELEDSGVYFCASSQQGFYGYTFGSGTRLTVV.

The V and J genes are TRBV18 and TRBJ2-7; tentatively, D is TRBD1 (6 bases). This CDR3 contains 13 residues. From germline, CDR1 is KGHSH and CDR2 LQKENI. V dropped 8 bases and J dropped 1 base, with 12 bases sitting between them. DNA for the CDR3: TGTGCCAGCGCGCAGGACAGATCCTACGAGCAGTACTTC. It specifies CASAQDRSYEQYF. The full variable domain, its missing parts supplied by reference TRBV18 and TRBJ2-7, is NAGVMQNPRHLVRRRGQEARLRCSPMKGHSHVYWYRQLPEEGLKFMVYLQKENIIDESGMPKERFSAEFPKEGPSILRIQQVVRGDSAAYFCASAQDRSYEQYFGPGTRLTVT.